These T cell receptor beta chains were read from a single sample in a study of CD4 T cell repertoires in COVID-19. Sequenced by immunoSEQ multiplex PCR; TCRdb stores in-frame clones only, minus some. Found here are 65,000 to 95,000 clones, roughly four fifths of them singletons; the top ten hold about 0.58%. This material consisted of CD4+ T cells from peripheral blood, taken after recovery from COVID-19. These receptors all come from a human donor who had COVID-19. Both conserved end residues are part of each CDR3. Each record gives: J gene, V gene, clone size, CDR3 protein. A row's size may be missing; if present it is once, few, many or a size class.

TRBJ2-5,TRBV5-1,NA,CASSLNLETQYF
TRBJ2-7,TRBV6-2/TRBV6-3,NA,CASSYSRGEQYF
TRBJ2-7,TRBV29-1,NA,CSATGGVYEQYF
TRBJ1-3,TRBV7-9,NA,CASSLGTRGNTIYF
TRBJ1-6,TRBV12-5,NA,CASGAPTAGLDSPLHF
TRBJ2-7,TRBV2,few,CASGLSYEQYF
TRBJ2-1,TRBV10-1,NA,CASSQQGHNEQFF
TRBJ1-1,TRBV27,few,CASSLGRQIRENTEAFF
TRBJ2-1,TRBV7-8,NA,CASSSQTRPSSTDEQFF
TRBJ1-2,TRBV12-3/TRBV12-4,NA,CASSLDPAADTF
TRBJ1-1,TRBV29-1,NA,CSAAPGQGVRAFF
TRBJ2-6,TRBV28,NA,CASYQQGSGANVLTF
TRBJ2-7,TRBV7-2,NA,CASSLEGREPPYEQYF
TRBJ2-3,TRBV15,NA,CATSRLMGADTQYF
TRBJ1-6,TRBV9,NA,CASGQDRNSPLHF
TRBJ2-7,TRBV2,NA,CASLTAYEQYF
TRBJ2-7,TRBV3-1/TRBV3-2,NA,CASSQRGASGNEQYF
TRBJ2-7,TRBV11-2,NA,CASSLGRSGLYEQYF
TRBJ2-7,TRBV7-2,NA,CASSLAKFRTGRVGSSYEQYF
TRBJ1-2,TRBV19,once,CASSLPGQDYGYTF
TRBJ2-7,TRBV18,NA,CASSPASGSSYEQYF
TRBJ1-2,TRBV6-6,NA,CASGQPGGLMYGYTF
TRBJ2-5,TRBV18,NA,CASSPQAGQETQYF
TRBJ1-6,TRBV7-8,NA,CASSRSRGTGSPLHF
TRBJ1-4,TRBV2,once,CASSENSGEKLFF
TRBJ1-6,TRBV27,NA,CASSGLFETPLHF
TRBJ1-1,TRBV3-1/TRBV3-2,NA,CASSPQGDTEAFF
TRBJ2-1,TRBV19,NA,CASIRSPSAGLYNEQFF
TRBJ1-6,TRBV7-8,once,CASSAGRNSPLHF
TRBJ1-1,TRBV5-1,NA,CASSLDRGAEAFF
TRBJ2-3,TRBV5-1,few,CASSARNTDTQYF